This T cell receptor (beta chain) is from a study of cytomegalovirus exposure and HLA in healthy donors. Study results and caveats: TCR beta chains numbering some 160 were designated cytomegalovirus-associated. Reports indicate that TCR beta sequences accurately predicted the HLA-A and HLA-B alleles of most subjects. DRB1 showed the most TCR associations and HLA-C the fewest in a later analysis, as rates varied by HLA locus. Roughly even sequencing depth across donors was the assumption behind the presence/absence analyses.

The PCR made use of 60 Vbeta and 13 Jbeta primers. Only in-frame clones appear in the TCRdb table, and some are missing; sequencing was by immunoSEQ multiplex PCR. The table shows 100,000 or so clones, with approximately 69% occurring only once. CDR3 length equals 14 residues. The V gene's germline CDR1 is SGHDN and CDR2 FVKESK. Trimming removed 0 bases from V and 7 bases from J, with 10 bases in between. With regard to this clone: Its antigen is undetermined.

The rearrangement links TRBV14 to TRBJ2-1, with D uncertain. This TCR was recovered from a man between 25 and 39 years old in good health and CMV-seronegative. The sample comprised PBMCs. CDR3 region: CASSQDGLVNEQFF. As DNA, the CDR3 is TGTGCCAGCAGCCAAGACGGGTTGGTGAATGAGCAGTTCTTC.